Listed below are T cell receptor beta chains from one sample, sequenced in a study of blood T cell repertoires in COVID-19. Sequencing used immunoSEQ multiplex PCR; TCRdb keeps in-frame clones, though not all of them. The table lists a few hundred thousand clones, over 75% of them singletons, with around 2.5% in the top ten. Sequenced input: peripheral blood. The source is a woman aged 50 to 60 with acute or convalescent COVID-19. CDR3s include the opening cysteine and the closing phenylalanine or tryptophan. Each record gives: J gene, V gene, D gene, clone size, CDR3 protein, CDR3 DNA. D genes are given only for firm matches. Where a row states a size, it is once, few, many or the class of an expanded clone; other rows omit it.

TRBJ2-7 TRBV21-1 . . CASIPSLDLAGEQYF TGTGCCAGCATCCCTTCCCTGGACCTCGCGGGGGAGCAGTACTTC
TRBJ2-5 TRBV14 TRBD2 . CASSRLAGSLQETQYF TGTGCCAGCAGCCGGCTAGCGGGCAGTCTCCAAGAGACCCAGTACTTC
TRBJ2-7 TRBV20-1 TRBD1 . CSASSGTGDYYEQYF TGCAGTGCTAGTTCTGGGACAGGGGATTACTACGAGCAGTACTTC
TRBJ2-7 TRBV18 TRBD1 once CASSRRQGYEQYF TGTGCCAGCTCACGCCGACAGGGCTACGAGCAGTACTTC
TRBJ2-1 TRBV10-3 TRBD1 . CAATGQGSYNEQFF TGTGCCGCCACGGGACAGGGCTCCTACAATGAGCAGTTCTTC
TRBJ2-6 TRBV7-2 . . CASSLIPSGANVLTF TGTGCCAGCAGCTTAATTCCTTCTGGGGCCAACGTCCTGACTTTC
TRBJ2-3 TRBV7-2 TRBD2 . CASSLDQIGGSADTQYF TGTGCCAGCAGCTTAGATCAAATTGGCGGGAGCGCAGATACGCAGTATTTT
TRBJ1-5 TRBV30 TRBD1 once CAWNRGQVYQPQHF TGTGCCTGGAATAGGGGACAGGTGTACCAGCCCCAGCATTTT
TRBJ1-6 TRBV7-2 TRBD1 . CASSSRDRGSLHF TGTGCCAGCAGCTCCAGGGACAGGGGATCCCTCCACTTT
TRBJ1-1 TRBV7-3 . . CASSSGQLLNTEAFF TGTGCCAGCAGCTCGGGACAATTACTGAACACTGAAGCTTTCTTT
TRBJ1-6 TRBV19 . . CASSFPGGGYNSPLHF TGTGCCAGTAGTTTCCCGGGGGGTGGCTATAATTCACCCCTCCACTTT
TRBJ1-6 TRBV9 . . CASSVVSPLHF TGTGCCAGCAGCGTAGTATCACCCCTCCACTTT
TRBJ2-2 TRBV9 TRBD1 . CASSEGTGESTGELFF TGTGCCAGCAGCGAAGGGACAGGGGAGTCCACCGGGGAGCTGTTTTTT
TRBJ2-5 TRBV24-1 TRBD1 once CATSERGLGETQYF TGTGCCACCAGTGAGAGGGGGCTAGGAGAGACCCAGTACTTC
TRBJ2-3 TRBV5-6 TRBD2 . CASSLDTGIAGGKDTQYF TGTGCCAGCAGCTTGGATACAGGGATCGCGGGAGGTAAAGATACGCAGTATTTT
TRBJ2-1 TRBV9 . once CASVRDGSVNNEQFF TGTGCCAGCGTGAGGGATGGTAGCGTAAACAATGAGCAGTTCTTC
TRBJ1-2 TRBV27 . . CASSLQGYGYTF TGTGCCAGCAGTCTACAGGGCTATGGCTACACCTTC
TRBJ2-2 TRBV27 TRBD1 . CASRGQSNTGELFF TGTGCCAGCAGGGGACAGTCGAACACCGGGGAGCTGTTTTTT
TRBJ1-1 TRBV7-9 . . CASSGEAPEAFF TGTGCCAGCAGCGGCGAGGCCCCTGAAGCTTTCTTT
TRBJ2-7 TRBV4-1 . . CASSQADTNLPYEQYF TGCGCCAGCAGCCAAGCGGACACAAACCTTCCCTACGAGCAGTACTTC
TRBJ1-1 TRBV3-1/TRBV3-2 . . CASSQDPAGRFAF TGTGCCAGCAGCCAAGATCCCGCAGGGCGGTTTGCCTTT
TRBJ2-1 TRBV24-1 TRBD2 few CATSDELAGVLGEQFF TGTGCCACCAGTGATGAGCTAGCGGGAGTACTGGGTGAGCAGTTCTTC
TRBJ2-5 TRBV15 TRBD2 . CATSREPGGQETQYF TGTGCCACCAGCAGAGAGCCGGGAGGGCAAGAGACCCAGTACTTC
TRBJ2-7 TRBV2 TRBD2 . CASSRLAESSYEQYF TGTGCCAGCAGTCGACTAGCGGAGAGCTCCTACGAGCAGTACTTC
TRBJ2-5 TRBV6-5 . . CASSYRTDQETQYF TGTGCCAGCAGTTACAGGACAGACCAAGAGACCCAGTACTTC
TRBJ2-7 TRBV27 TRBD2 once CASHTSGRAPYEQYF TGTGCCAGCCATACTAGCGGGAGGGCCCCCTACGAGCAGTACTTC
TRBJ1-3 TRBV7-9 . . CASSYSGGNTIYF TGTGCCAGCAGTTACTCAGGCGGAAACACCATATATTTT
TRBJ1-1 TRBV7-2 TRBD1 . CASSSQGVSTEAFF TGTGCCAGCAGCTCACAGGGGGTGAGCACTGAAGCTTTCTTT
TRBJ1-5 TRBV13 TRBD1 . CASSPGETGMSLKGNQPQHF TGTGCCAGCAGCCCCGGGGAGACAGGGATGTCTCTGAAGGGCAATCAGCCCCAGCATTTT
TRBJ2-1 TRBV5-4 TRBD2 . CASSLGLAGSNEQFF TGTGCCAGCAGCCTGGGACTAGCGGGATCAAATGAGCAGTTCTTC
TRBJ1-1 TRBV7-2 . . CASSSRMDTEAFF TGTGCCAGCAGCTCGCGGATGGACACTGAAGCTTTCTTT
TRBJ2-5 TRBV5-4 . . CASSFPPGETQYF TGTGCCAGCAGCTTTCCTCCGGGGGAGACCCAGTACTTC
TRBJ2-1 TRBV28 . . CASSLSGRGDYNEQFF TGTGCCAGCAGTTTATCGGGTAGAGGAGACTACAATGAGCAGTTCTTC
TRBJ1-5 TRBV18 . . CASSPAGVRNQPQHF TGTGCCAGCTCACCAGCCGGGGTGCGCAATCAGCCCCAGCATTTT
TRBJ2-7 TRBV4-2 TRBD2 few CASSQTSGTYEQYF TGTGCCAGCAGCCAGACTAGCGGGACCTACGAGCAGTACTTC
TRBJ2-4 TRBV7-6 TRBD2 . CASSLGAGAAKNIQYF TGTGCCAGCAGCCTAGGGGCGGGAGCGGCCAAAAACATTCAGTACTTC
TRBJ2-7 TRBV7-9 . . CASSTLQGSSYEQYF TGTGCCAGCAGCACCCTACAGGGAAGCTCCTACGAGCAGTACTTC
TRBJ1-6 TRBV27 TRBD1 . CASSWGQGDSPLHF TGTGCCAGCAGTTGGGGACAGGGGGATTCACCCCTCCACTTT
TRBJ1-6 TRBV5-1 TRBD1 . CASSFLQGGNSPLHF TGCGCCAGCAGCTTCCTTCAGGGGGGCAATTCACCCCTCCACTTT
TRBJ2-1 TRBV15 TRBD2 . CATSSLAREGRDEQFF TGTGCCACCAGCAGCTTGGCGCGGGAGGGTAGGGATGAGCAGTTCTTC
TRBJ1-1 TRBV27 TRBD1 . CASSTKLQGASTEAFF TGTGCCAGCAGTACCAAACTACAGGGGGCGAGTACTGAAGCTTTCTTT
TRBJ1-4 TRBV28 TRBD1 . CASSLGDRGLHNEKLFF TGTGCCAGCAGTTTAGGAGACAGGGGGCTTCATAATGAAAAACTGTTTTTT
TRBJ1-2 TRBV5-5 TRBD1 . CASSSTGAARGYTF TGTGCCAGCAGCTCGACAGGGGCCGCCCGAGGCTACACCTTC
TRBJ2-3 TRBV3-1/TRBV3-2 . . CASSQDWASANTGQYF TGTGCCAGCAGCCAAGATTGGGCTAGCGCGAACACGGGGCAGTATTTT
TRBJ2-7 TRBV28 TRBD2 . CASREGTLATTTEQYF TGTGCCAGCAGAGAGGGAACACTAGCGACGACGACCGAGCAGTACTTC
TRBJ1-1 TRBV19 TRBD1 . CASIPDRLDTEAFF TGTGCCAGTATCCCGGACAGGTTGGACACTGAAGCTTTCTTT
TRBJ2-7 TRBV7-2 TRBD1 few CASSLNRGTEQYF TGTGCCAGCAGCTTAAACAGGGGGACCGAGCAGTACTTC
TRBJ1-2 TRBV9 . . CASSAAGVGYTF TGTGCCAGCAGCGCGGCAGGGGTCGGCTACACCTTC
TRBJ2-2 TRBV21-1 . . CASTPTGGNTGELFF TGTGCCAGCACCCCGACAGGGGGGAACACCGGGGAGCTGTTTTTT
TRBJ1-4 TRBV4-1 TRBD1 . CASSQDGSRGPSEKLFF TGCGCCAGCAGCCAAGATGGGAGCAGGGGGCCGAGTGAAAAACTGTTTTTT
TRBJ1-5 TRBV10-3 . . CANRGNSNQPQHF TGTGCCAACCGGGGTAACAGCAATCAGCCCCAGCATTTT
TRBJ2-3 TRBV28 TRBD1 . CASDGQGTDTQYF TGTGCCAGCGATGGACAGGGGACAGATACGCAGTATTTT
TRBJ1-5 TRBV21-1 . . CASSTVRGSNQPQHF TGTGCCAGCAGCACGGTCCGAGGGAGCAATCAGCCCCAGCATTTT